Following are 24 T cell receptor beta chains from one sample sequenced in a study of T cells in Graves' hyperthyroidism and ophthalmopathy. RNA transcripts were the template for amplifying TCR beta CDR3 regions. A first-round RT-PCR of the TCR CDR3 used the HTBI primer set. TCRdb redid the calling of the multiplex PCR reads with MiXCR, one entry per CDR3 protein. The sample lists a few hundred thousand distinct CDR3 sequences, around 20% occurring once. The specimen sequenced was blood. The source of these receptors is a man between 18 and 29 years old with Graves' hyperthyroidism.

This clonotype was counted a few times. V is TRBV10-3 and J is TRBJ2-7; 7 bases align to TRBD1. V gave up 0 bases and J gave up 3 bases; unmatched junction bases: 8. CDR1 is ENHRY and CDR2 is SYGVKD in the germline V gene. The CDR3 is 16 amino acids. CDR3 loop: CAISESRAPGGYEQYF. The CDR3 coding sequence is TGTGCCATCAGTGAGTCGCGGGCCCCAGGGGGCTACGAGCAGTACTTC.

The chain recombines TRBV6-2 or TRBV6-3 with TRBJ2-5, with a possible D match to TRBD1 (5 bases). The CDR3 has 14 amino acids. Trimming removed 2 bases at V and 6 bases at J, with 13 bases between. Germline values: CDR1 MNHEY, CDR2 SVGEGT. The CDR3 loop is CASSYPGFEKTQYF. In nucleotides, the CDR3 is TGTGCCAGCAGTTACCCAGGGTTCGAAAAGACCCAGTACTTC.

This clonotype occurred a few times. CDR3 loop: CASAGVPQETQYF. CDR3 DNA sequence: TGTGCCAGCGCAGGGGTTCCGCAAGAGACCCAGTACTTC. The genes are TRBV11-2 and TRBJ2-5; TRBD1 might be the D (6 bases). This CDR3 region has 13 residues. Germline V gives CDR1 SGHAT, CDR2 FQNNGV. Deletions cut 8 bases from V and 2 bases from J, with 12 bases between.

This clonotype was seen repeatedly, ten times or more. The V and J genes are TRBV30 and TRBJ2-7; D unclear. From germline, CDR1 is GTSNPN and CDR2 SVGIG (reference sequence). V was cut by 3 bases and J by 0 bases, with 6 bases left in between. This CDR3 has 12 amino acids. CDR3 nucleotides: TGTGCCTGGAGCAAGGGCTCCTACGAGCAGTACTTC. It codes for CAWSKGSYEQYF. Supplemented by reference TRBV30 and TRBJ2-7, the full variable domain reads SQTIHQWPATLVQPVGSPLSLECTVEGTSNPNLYWYRQAAGRGLQLLFYSVGIGQISSEVPQNLSASRPQDRQFILSSKKLLLSDSGFYLCAWSKGSYEQYFGPGTRLTVT.

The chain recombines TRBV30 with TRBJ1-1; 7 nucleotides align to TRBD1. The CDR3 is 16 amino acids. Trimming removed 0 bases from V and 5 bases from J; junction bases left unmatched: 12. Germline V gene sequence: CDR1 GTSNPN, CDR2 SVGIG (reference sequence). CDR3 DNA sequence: TGTGCCTGGAGTGTACTAAGGGGCAGGGGGATAACTGAAGCTTTCTTT. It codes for CAWSVLRGRGITEAFF.

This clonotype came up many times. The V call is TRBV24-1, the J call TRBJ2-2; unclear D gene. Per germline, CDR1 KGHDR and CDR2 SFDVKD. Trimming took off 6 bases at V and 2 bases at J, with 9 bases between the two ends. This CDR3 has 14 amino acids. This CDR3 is CATSHRVNTGELFF. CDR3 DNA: TGTGCCACCAGTCACAGAGTCAACACCGGGGAGCTGTTTTTT.

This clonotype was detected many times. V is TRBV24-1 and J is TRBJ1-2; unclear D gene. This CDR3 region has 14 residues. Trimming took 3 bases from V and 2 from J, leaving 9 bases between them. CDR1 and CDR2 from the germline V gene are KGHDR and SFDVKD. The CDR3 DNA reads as TGTGCCACCAGTGATGCCGCGGCCAACTATGGCTACACCTTC. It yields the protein CATSDAAANYGYTF.

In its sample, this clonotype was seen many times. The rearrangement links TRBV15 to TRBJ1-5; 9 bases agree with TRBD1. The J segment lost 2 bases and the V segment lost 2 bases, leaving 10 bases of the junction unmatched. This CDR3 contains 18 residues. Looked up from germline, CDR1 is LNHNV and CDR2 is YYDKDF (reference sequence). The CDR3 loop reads CATSRPLRDRDGNQPQHF. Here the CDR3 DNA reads TGTGCCACCAGCAGACCCTTACGGGACAGGGATGGCAATCAGCCCCAGCATTTT.

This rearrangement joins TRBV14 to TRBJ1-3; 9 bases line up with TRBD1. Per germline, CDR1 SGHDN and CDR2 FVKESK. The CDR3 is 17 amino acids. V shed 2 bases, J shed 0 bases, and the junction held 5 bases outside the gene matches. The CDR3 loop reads CASSQRTGVFSGNTIYF. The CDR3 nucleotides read TGTGCCAGCAGCCAACGGACAGGGGTATTCTCTGGAAACACCATATATTTT.

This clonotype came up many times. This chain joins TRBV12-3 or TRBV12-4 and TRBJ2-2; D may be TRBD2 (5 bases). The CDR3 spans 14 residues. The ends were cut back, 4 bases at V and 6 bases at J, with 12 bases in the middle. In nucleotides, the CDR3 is TGTGCCAGCAGTTCCCCCTCCGGGGCCGGGGAGCTGTTTTTT. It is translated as CASSSPSGAGELFF.

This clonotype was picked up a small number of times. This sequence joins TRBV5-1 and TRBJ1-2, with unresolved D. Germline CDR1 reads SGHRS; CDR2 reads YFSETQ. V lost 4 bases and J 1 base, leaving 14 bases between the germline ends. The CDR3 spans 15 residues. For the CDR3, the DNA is TGCGCCAGCAGCCCAAGGTGGGAGAGTAACTATGGCTACACCTTC. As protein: CASSPRWESNYGYTF.

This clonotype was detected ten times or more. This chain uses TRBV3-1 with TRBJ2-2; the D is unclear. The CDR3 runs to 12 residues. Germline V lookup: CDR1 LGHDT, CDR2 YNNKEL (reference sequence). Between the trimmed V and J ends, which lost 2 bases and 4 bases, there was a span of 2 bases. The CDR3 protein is CASSQRTGELFF. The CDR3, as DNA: TGTGCCAGCAGCCAACGCACCGGGGAGCTGTTTTTT.

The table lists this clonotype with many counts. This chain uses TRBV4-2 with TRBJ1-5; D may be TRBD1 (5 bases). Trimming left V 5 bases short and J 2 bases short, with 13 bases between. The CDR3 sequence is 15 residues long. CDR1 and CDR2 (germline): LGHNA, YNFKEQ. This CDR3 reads CASSVGGTGNQPQHF. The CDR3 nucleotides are TGTGCCAGCAGCGTCGGGGGTACTGGCAATCAGCCCCAGCATTTT.

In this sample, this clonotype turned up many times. Written as DNA, the CDR3 is TGTGCCAGCAGTTACTCAAGGGTTGCCAAAAACATTCAGTACTTC. It yields the protein CASSYSRVAKNIQYF. The genes are TRBV6-5 and TRBJ2-4; D is unresolved. V lost 0 bases and J 1 base, leaving 7 bases between the germline ends. The CDR3 is 15 residues long. Germline V gives CDR1 MNHEY, CDR2 SVGAGI.

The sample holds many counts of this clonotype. This chain's CDR3 is CASSVGTRGLGANVLTF. The CDR3, as DNA: TGTGCCAGCAGCGTAGGGACCAGGGGGCTAGGGGCCAACGTCCTGACTTTC. V and J are TRBV11-1 and TRBJ2-6; 8 bases line up with TRBD1. Germline V gives CDR1 SGHAT, CDR2 FQDESV (reference sequence). V shed 5 bases and J 4 bases; nucleotides not matched to a gene: 10. The length of the CDR3 is 17 residues.

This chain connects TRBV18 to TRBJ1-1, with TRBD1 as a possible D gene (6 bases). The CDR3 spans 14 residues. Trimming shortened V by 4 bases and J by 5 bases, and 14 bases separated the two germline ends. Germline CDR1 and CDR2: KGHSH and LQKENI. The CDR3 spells CASSLLQGRTEAFF. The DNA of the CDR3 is TGTGCCAGCTCACTACTACAGGGTCGGACTGAAGCTTTCTTT.

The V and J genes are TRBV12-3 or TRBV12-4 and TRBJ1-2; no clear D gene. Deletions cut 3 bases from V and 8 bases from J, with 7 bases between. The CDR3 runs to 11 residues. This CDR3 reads CASSFADGYTF. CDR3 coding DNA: TGTGCCAGCAGTTTCGCGGACGGCTACACCTTC.

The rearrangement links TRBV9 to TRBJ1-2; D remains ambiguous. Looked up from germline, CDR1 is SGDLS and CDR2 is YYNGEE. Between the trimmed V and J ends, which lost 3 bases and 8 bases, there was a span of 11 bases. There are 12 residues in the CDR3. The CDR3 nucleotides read TGTGCCAGCAGCGGGCAGGTGGAAGGCTACACCTTC. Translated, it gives CASSGQVEGYTF.

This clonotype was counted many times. This CDR3 reads CASSLAGAGGVHNEQFF. For the CDR3, the DNA is TGTGCCAGCAGTTTAGCTGGTGCAGGGGGGGTACACAATGAGCAGTTCTTC. J is TRBJ2-1 and V is TRBV12-3 or TRBV12-4; D possibly uses TRBD1 or TRBD2 (7 bases each). CDR3 length: 17 amino acids. The V gene lost 0 bases and the J gene lost 5 bases, with 17 bases spanning the gap.

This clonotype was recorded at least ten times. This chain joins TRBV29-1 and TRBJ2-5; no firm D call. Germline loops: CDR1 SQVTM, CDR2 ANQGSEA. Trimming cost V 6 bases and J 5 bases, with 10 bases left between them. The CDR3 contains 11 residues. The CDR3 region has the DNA TGCAGCGTCCCGCCGGAGGAGACCCAGTACTTC. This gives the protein CSVPPEETQYF.

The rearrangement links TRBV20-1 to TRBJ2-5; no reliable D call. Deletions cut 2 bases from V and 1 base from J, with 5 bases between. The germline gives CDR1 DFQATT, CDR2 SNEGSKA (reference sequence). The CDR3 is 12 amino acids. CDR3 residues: CSARPSQETQYF. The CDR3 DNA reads TGCAGTGCTAGACCATCCCAAGAGACCCAGTACTTC.

In DNA, the CDR3 is TGTGCCAGCTCACCACCGGGACAGGGATCTGGGGCCAACGTCCTGACTTTC. Its protein product is CASSPPGQGSGANVLTF. This rearrangement joins TRBV18 to TRBJ2-6, with TRBD1 matching over 9 bases. The length of the CDR3 is 17 residues. Trimming removed 0 bases from V and 1 base from J; junction bases left unmatched: 1. Germline lookup yields CDR1 KGHSH and CDR2 LQKENI.

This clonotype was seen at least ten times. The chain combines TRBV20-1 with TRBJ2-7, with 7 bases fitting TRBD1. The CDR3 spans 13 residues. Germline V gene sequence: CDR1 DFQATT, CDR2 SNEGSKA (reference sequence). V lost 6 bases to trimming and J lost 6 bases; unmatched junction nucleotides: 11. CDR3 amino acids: CSASSTGLAEQYF. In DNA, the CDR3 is TGCAGTGCCTCATCGACAGGGCTAGCCGAGCAGTACTTC.

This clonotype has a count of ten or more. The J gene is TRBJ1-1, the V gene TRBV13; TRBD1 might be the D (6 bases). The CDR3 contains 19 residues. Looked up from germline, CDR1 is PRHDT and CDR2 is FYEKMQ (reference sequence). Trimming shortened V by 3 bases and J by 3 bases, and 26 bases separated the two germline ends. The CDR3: CASSFPKPLQGAEHTEAFF. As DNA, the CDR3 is TGTGCCAGCAGCTTCCCCAAACCCCTACAGGGCGCGGAGCACACTGAAGCTTTCTTT.